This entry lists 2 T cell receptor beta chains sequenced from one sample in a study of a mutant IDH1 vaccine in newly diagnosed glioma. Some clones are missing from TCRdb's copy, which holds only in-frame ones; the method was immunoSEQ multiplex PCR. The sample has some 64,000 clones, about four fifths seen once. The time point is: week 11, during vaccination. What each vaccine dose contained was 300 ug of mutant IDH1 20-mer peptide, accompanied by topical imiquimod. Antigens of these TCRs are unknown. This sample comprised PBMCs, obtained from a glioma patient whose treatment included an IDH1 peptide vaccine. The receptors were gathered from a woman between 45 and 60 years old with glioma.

CDR3 region: CASSGTRSLNTEAFF. In nucleotides, the CDR3 is TGTGCCAGCAGTGGAACAAGAAGTCTGAACACTGAAGCTTTCTTT. This chain joins TRBV28 and TRBJ1-1; D remains ambiguous. This CDR3 comprises 15 residues. V was pared by 5 bases and J by 0 bases, with 13 bases between. CDR1 and CDR2 (germline): MDHEN, SYDVKM. Based on the CDR3 plus reference TRBV28 and TRBJ1-1, the full variable domain is DVKVTQSSRYLVKRTGEKVFLECVQDMDHENMFWYRQDPGLGLRLIYFSYDVKMKEKGDIPEGYSVSREKKERFSLILESASTNQTSMYLCASSGTRSLNTEAFFGQGTRLTVV.

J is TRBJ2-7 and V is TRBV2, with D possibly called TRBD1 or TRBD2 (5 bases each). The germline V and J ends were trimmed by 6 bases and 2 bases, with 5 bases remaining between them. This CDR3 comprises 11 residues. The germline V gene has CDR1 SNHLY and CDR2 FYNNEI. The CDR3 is CASRGAYEQYF. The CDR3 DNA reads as TGTGCCAGCAGGGGGGCCTACGAGCAGTACTTC.